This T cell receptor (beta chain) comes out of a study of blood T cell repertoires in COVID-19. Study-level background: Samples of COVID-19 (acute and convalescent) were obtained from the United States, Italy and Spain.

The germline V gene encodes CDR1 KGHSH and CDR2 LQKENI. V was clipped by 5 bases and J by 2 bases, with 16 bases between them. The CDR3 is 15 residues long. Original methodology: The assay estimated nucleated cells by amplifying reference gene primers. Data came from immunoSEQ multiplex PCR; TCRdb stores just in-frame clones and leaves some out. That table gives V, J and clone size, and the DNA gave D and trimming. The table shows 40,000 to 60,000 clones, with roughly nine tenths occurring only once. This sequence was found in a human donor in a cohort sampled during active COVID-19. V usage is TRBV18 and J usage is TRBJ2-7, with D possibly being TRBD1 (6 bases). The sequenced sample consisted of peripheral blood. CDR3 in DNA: TGTGCCAGCTCAGGGGGCTCCCCCCGAACCTACGAGCAGTACTTC. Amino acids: CASSGGSPRTYEQYF. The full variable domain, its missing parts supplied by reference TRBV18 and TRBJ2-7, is NAGVMQNPRHLVRRRGQEARLRCSPMKGHSHVYWYRQLPEEGLKFMVYLQKENIIDESGMPKERFSAEFPKEGPSILRIQQVVRGDSAAYFCASSGGSPRTYEQYFGPGTRLTVT.